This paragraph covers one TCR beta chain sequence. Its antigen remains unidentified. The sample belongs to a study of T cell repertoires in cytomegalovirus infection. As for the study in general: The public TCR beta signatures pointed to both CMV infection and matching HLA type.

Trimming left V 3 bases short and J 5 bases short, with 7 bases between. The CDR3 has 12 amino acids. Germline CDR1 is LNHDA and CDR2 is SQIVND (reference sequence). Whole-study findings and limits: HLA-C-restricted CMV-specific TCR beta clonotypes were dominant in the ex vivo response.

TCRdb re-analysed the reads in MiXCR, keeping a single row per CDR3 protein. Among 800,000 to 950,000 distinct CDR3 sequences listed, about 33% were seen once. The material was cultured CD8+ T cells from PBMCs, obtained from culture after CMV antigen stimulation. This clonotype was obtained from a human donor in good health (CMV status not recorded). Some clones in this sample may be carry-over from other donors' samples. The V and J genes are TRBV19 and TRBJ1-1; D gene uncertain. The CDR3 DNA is TGTGCCAGTAGTATCCAGACAACTGAAGCTTTCTTT. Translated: CASSIQTTEAFF.